This T cell receptor (beta chain) was recovered during a study of blood T cell repertoires in COVID-19. Across the study: Some COVID-19 samples were acute and others convalescent; all came from the United States, Italy and Spain. Sources were T cells, B-cell-depleted T cells, or PBMCs; the material itself was cDNA or gDNA.

The CDR3 length is 13 residues. Germline values: CDR1 SQVTM, CDR2 ANQGSEA. V shed 6 bases, J shed 5 bases, and the junction held 8 bases outside the gene matches. Original data processing: Amplification of reference gene primers provided the estimated nucleated cell counts. The assay was immunoSEQ multiplex PCR, and TCRdb's table has in-frame clones only and misses some. For V, J and clone size, that table is used; D and trimming come from the DNA. The table has more than 95,000 clones, approximately 90% seen once. The specimen was peripheral blood. V is TRBV29-1 and J is TRBJ2-5; 8 bases align to TRBD2. The sequence came from a man in his fifties with acute or convalescent COVID-19. CDR3 protein: CSVERGTWETQYF. For the CDR3, the DNA is TGCAGCGTCGAGCGGGGGACTTGGGAGACCCAGTACTTC. Full variable domain (rest looked up from reference TRBV29-1 and TRBJ2-5): SAVISQKPSRDICQRGTSLTIQCQVDSQVTMMFWYRQQPGQSLTLIATANQGSEATYESGFVIDKFPISRPNLTFSTLTVSNMSPEDSSIYLCSVERGTWETQYFGPGTRLLVL.